This T cell receptor beta chain was captured by sequencing in a study of blood T cells in healthy people across ages. Sample-barcoded 5' priming and a J-beta primer mix drove a second PCR of 7 to 11 cycles. From the 5' RACE reads, TCRdb called clonotypes with MiXCR, one entry per CDR3 protein. Found here are 730,000 or so distinct CDR3 sequences, 35% to 45% of them singletons; the top ten hold roughly 19%. The CDR3 has 14 amino acids. Per germline, CDR1 MRHNA and CDR2 SNTAGT. V was pared by 4 bases and J by 1 base, with 2 bases of the junction left unmatched. The chain carries TRBV6-4 and TRBJ1-1; 8 bases are a match to TRBD1. Sequenced sample: blood. This TCR came from an older woman in good health. The CDR3 is CASSAQGGNTEAFF. The CDR3 coding sequence is TGTGCCAGCAGTGCACAGGGGGGGAACACTGAAGCTTTCTTT.